The TCR beta chain under discussion was sequenced for a study of blood T cells in healthy people across ages. Study-level points and caveats: Relative to aged donors, long-lived donors carried more naive CD4+ cells and displayed higher diversity.

This clonotype was counted between two and nine times. Its specificity is unknown. The CDR3 covers 14 residues. The V gene lost 6 bases and the J gene lost 0 bases, with 15 bases spanning the gap. Germline-derived CDR1 and CDR2 are DFQATT and SNEGSKA (reference sequence). A second PCR, run for about 7 to 12 cycles, used a sample-barcoded 5' primer plus a J-beta primer mix. MiXCR, applied by TCRdb to the 5' RACE reads, yields one record per CDR3 protein. The table has about 1.4 million distinct CDR3 sequences, 45% to 70% seen once. Material for sequencing was blood. The rearrangement joins TRBV20-1 to TRBJ2-7; D perhaps matches TRBD2 (5 bases). The TCR originated in a man aged 18 to 30 in good health. The CDR3 here is CSATGNSRSYEQYF. CDR3 bases: TGCAGTGCCACCGGGAACTCCCGCTCCTACGAGCAGTACTTC.